This entry lists 15 T cell receptor beta chains sequenced from one sample in a study of OX40 agonist ivuxolimab in advanced cancers. Sequencing used immunoSEQ multiplex PCR; TCRdb keeps in-frame clones, though not all of them. The sample has 99,000 or so clones, more than 95% seen once; the top ten hold 2% to 2.5%. The specimen comprised CD4+ or CD8+ T cells sorted from blood, sampled in a trial of the OX40 agonist ivuxolimab. The receptors derive from an adult with an advanced solid tumor such as melanoma, head and neck, liver or kidney cancer.

This chain connects TRBV5-1 to TRBJ2-3, with 9 positions matching TRBD2. Germline V CDR1 and CDR2: SGHRS, YFSETQ. J gave up 3 bases and V 3 bases, and 5 bases lay outside the gene matches. CDR3 length: 15 amino acids. CDR3 coding DNA: TGCGCCAGCAGCTCCCCAGCGGGGGGAACAGATACGCAGTATTTT. It yields the protein CASSSPAGGTDTQYF. The variable domain in full, completed from reference TRBV5-1 and TRBJ2-3, reads KAGVTQTPRYLIKTRGQQVTLSCSPISGHRSVSWYQQTPGQGLQFLFEYFSETQRNKGNFPGRFSGRQFSNSRSEMNVSTLELGDSALYLCASSSPAGGTDTQYFGPGTRLTVL.

The genes are TRBV7-9 and TRBJ1-2; no clear D gene. CDR3 length equals 14 residues. The germline CDR1 and CDR2 sequences are SEHNR and FQNEAQ (reference sequence). The V end lost 3 bases, the J end lost 3 bases, and 11 bases lay between the germline ends. The CDR3 DNA reads TGTGCCAGCAGCTTTATGGGTTCTGACTATGGCTACACCTTC. The encoded protein is CASSFMGSDYGYTF.

This clone was picked up one time. The DNA of the CDR3 is TGCAGCGTTCTGACTAGTTCCACCGGGGAGCTGTTTTTT. It yields the protein CSVLTSSTGELFF. The chain combines TRBV29-1 with TRBJ2-2; D perhaps matches TRBD2 (6 bases). V was shortened by 5 bases and J by 4 bases, with 11 bases between the two germline ends. CDR3 length: 13 residues. Germline loops: CDR1 SQVTM, CDR2 ANQGSEA.

This clone has only one observation. The V call is TRBV13, the J call TRBJ2-1; D perhaps matches TRBD1 (6 bases). Germline V gene data show CDR1 as PRHDT and CDR2 as FYEKMQ (reference sequence). V dropped 3 bases and J dropped 10 bases, with 19 bases sitting between them. The length of the CDR3 is 15 residues. CDR3 sequence: CASSFRDTSRNEQFF. The CDR3 nucleotides read TGTGCCAGCAGCTTCCGGGACACCTCTCGGAACGAGCAGTTCTTC.

The chain couples TRBV11-2 to TRBJ1-2; TRBD1 is a possible D gene (6 bases). Trimming cost V 0 bases and J 4 bases, with 12 bases left between them. The CDR3 sequence is 15 residues long. Germline V gene sequence: CDR1 SGHAT, CDR2 FQNNGV. In DNA, the CDR3 is TGTGCCAGCAGCTTAGATTCGGGGGCGGGCTATGGCTACACCTTC. Amino acids: CASSLDSGAGYGYTF.

This chain connects TRBV7-2 to TRBJ2-1; no reliable D call. Germline CDR1 is SGHTA and CDR2 is FQGNSA. CDR3 length equals 11 residues. Deletions cut 1 base from V and 9 bases from J, with 4 bases between. The CDR3 DNA reads TGTGCCAGCAGCTTAGTTCGTGAGCAGTTCTTC. Amino acid sequence: CASSLVREQFF.

V is TRBV19 and J is TRBJ1-5; D perhaps matches TRBD1 (6 bases). CDR1 and CDR2 (germline): LNHDA, SQIVND (reference sequence). The germline V and J ends were trimmed by 4 bases and 3 bases, with 16 bases remaining between them. CDR3 size: 16 residues. CDR3 sequence (DNA): TGTGCCAGTAGTACACCCGGAGGGGGTTTCAATCAGCCCCAGCATTTT. This sequence encodes CASSTPGGGFNQPQHF.

This clone was recorded once. J is TRBJ1-1 and V is TRBV4-1; possibly TRBD1 for D (5 bases). Looked up from germline, CDR1 is MGHRA and CDR2 is YSYEKL. CDR3 length: 17 amino acids. V lost 1 base, J lost 0 bases, and 15 bases lay in between. The CDR3 nucleotides read TGCGCCAGCAGCCAAGTAATTCCCACAGGCTTGAACACTGAAGCTTTCTTT. Protein: CASSQVIPTGLNTEAFF.

This CDR3 is CASSEGQGRSYEQYF. CDR3 DNA: TGTGCCAGCAGTGAAGGACAGGGCAGGTCCTACGAGCAGTACTTC. The chain links TRBV6-1 to TRBJ2-7; 7 bases are a match to TRBD1. The germline V gene encodes CDR1 MNHNS and CDR2 SASEGT. The CDR3 is made up of 15 amino acids. Germline trimming cut 1 base from V and 1 base from J; bases unmatched to any gene: 4.

This rearrangement joins TRBV27 to TRBJ1-1, with 8 bases that match TRBD1. The CDR3 sequence is 14 residues long. The germline V gene has CDR1 MNHEY and CDR2 SMNVEV (reference sequence). V lost 4 bases, J lost 1 base, and 2 bases stayed unmatched. CDR3 bases: TGTGCCAGCAGTTGGGGACAGGAGAACACTGAAGCTTTCTTT. This translates into CASSWGQENTEAFF.

The chain combines TRBV27 with TRBJ2-7; D could derive from TRBD1 or TRBD2 (5 bases each). Germline lookup yields CDR1 MNHEY and CDR2 SMNVEV (reference sequence). V was shortened by 6 bases and J by 0 bases, with 18 bases between the two germline ends. The CDR3 loop spans 16 amino acids. The CDR3 bases are TGTGCCAGCAGAATTTCCGGGACCTATAGCTCCTACGAGCAGTACTTC. Translation: CASRISGTYSSYEQYF.

V gene TRBV4-2 combines with J gene TRBJ2-1; no clear D gene. There are 15 residues in the CDR3. The V and J ends lost 6 bases and 0 bases respectively, with 12 bases between them. Germline-derived CDR1 and CDR2 are LGHNA and YNFKEQ. DNA for the CDR3: TGTGCCAGCAGGGAAAATTGGGGCTCCTACAATGAGCAGTTCTTC. Protein: CASRENWGSYNEQFF.

This chain uses TRBV9 with TRBJ1-1, with D perhaps matching TRBD1 (5 bases). Germline V lookup: CDR1 SGDLS, CDR2 YYNGEE. This CDR3 contains 16 residues. Trimming removed 2 bases at V and 3 bases at J, with 17 bases between. The DNA of the CDR3 is TGTGCCAGCAGCGTGGGCACCTCCGAGGGGTACACTGAAGCTTTCTTT. Translating it yields CASSVGTSEGYTEAFF.

The chain employs TRBV6-1 and TRBJ1-5, with D possibly TRBD1 on 5 matching bases. Trimming removed 6 bases at V and 7 bases at J, with 16 bases between. CDR3 size: 14 residues. Per germline, CDR1 MNHNS and CDR2 SASEGT. CDR3 sequence: CASSGGISGQPQHF. The CDR3 region has the DNA TGTGCCAGCAGCGGGGGGATTTCTGGGCAGCCCCAGCATTTT.

The chain is built from TRBV5-6 and TRBJ2-2; TRBD1 is a possible D gene (6 bases). From germline, CDR1 is SGHDT and CDR2 YYEEEE. This CDR3 comprises 16 residues. V lost 0 bases and J 1 base, leaving 10 bases between the germline ends. The CDR3 bases are TGTGCCAGCAGCTTGGCCGGACAGAGGAACACCGGGGAGCTGTTTTTT. This gives the protein CASSLAGQRNTGELFF.